The subject of this entry is one TCR beta chain. This sample is part of a study of blood T cell repertoires in COVID-19. Only in-frame clones appear in the TCRdb table, and some are missing; sequencing was by immunoSEQ multiplex PCR. Among about 350,000 clones listed, roughly 90% were seen once. The participants were between roughly 18 and 89 years old and came from about two dozen US areas. Participant-reported clinical history was the basis for cohort assignment. The CDR3 has 14 amino acids. V lost 5 bases and J lost 4, with 15 bases in between. The germline V gene has CDR1 MNHNY and CDR2 SVGAGI (reference sequence).

The J gene is TRBJ2-7, the V gene TRBV6-6; D ambiguous. The source of this sequence is a woman in her 30s who had been exposed to COVID-19. Sequencing was done on a sample of PBMCs or T cells enriched from blood (not recorded which). The CDR3 loop reads CASSPLKEPYEQYF. CDR3 DNA: TGTGCCAGCAGTCCTCTGAAGGAGCCGTACGAGCAGTACTTC.